This T cell receptor beta chain came from a study of early T cells in non-severe SARS-CoV-2 infection. This clonotype was recorded many times. What it recognizes is unknown. Trimming left V 0 bases short and J 8 bases short, with 9 bases between. The germline CDR1 and CDR2 sequences are SGDLS and YYNGEE. The CDR3 contains 14 residues. Overall study results and limits: Anti-spike CD8 responses were favored in VDJdb matching, and private and CD4 specificities were missed.

Attached unique molecular identifiers marked individual cDNA molecules. TCRdb reprocessed the 5' RACE reads via MiXCR and lists one record per CDR3 protein. Of 20,000 to 30,000 distinct CDR3 sequences in the sample, roughly 4% were seen once. The material sequenced was whole blood. This chain connects TRBV9 to TRBJ1-6; no firm D call. This receptor was taken from an adult who was a healthcare worker with PCR-confirmed SARS-CoV-2 infection or an uninfected control (not recorded which). The CDR3 DNA reads TGTGCCAGCAGCGTAGACGGTAACGATTCACCCCTCCACTTT. Encoded protein: CASSVDGNDSPLHF.